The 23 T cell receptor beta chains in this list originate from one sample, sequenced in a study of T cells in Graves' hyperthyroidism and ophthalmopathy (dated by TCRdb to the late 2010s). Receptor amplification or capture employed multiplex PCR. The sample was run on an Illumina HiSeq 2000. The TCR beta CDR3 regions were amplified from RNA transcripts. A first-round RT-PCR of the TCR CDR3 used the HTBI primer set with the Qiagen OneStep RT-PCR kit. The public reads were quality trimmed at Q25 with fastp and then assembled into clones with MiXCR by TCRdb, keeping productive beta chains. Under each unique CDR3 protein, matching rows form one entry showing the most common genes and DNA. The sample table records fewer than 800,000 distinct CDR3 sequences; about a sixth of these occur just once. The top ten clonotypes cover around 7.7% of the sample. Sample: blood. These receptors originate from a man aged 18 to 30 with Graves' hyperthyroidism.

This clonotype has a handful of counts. The CDR3 loop reads CASSLAQGPDTQYF. CDR3 in DNA: TGCGCCAGCAGCTTGGCGCAGGGGCCAGATACGCAGTATTTT. The chain joins TRBV5-1 to TRBJ2-3, with a weak D call TRBD1 (6 bases). In germline, CDR1 is SGHRS, CDR2 YFSETQ. The CDR3 sequence is 14 residues long. V shed 0 bases and J shed 4 bases, with 9 bases lying between them.

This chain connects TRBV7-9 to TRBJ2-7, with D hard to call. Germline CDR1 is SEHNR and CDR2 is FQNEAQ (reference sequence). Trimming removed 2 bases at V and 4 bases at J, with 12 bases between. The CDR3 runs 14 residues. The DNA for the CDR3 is TGTGCCAGCAGCTTAAGTCCGACCGTATACGAGCAGTACTTC. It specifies CASSLSPTVYEQYF.

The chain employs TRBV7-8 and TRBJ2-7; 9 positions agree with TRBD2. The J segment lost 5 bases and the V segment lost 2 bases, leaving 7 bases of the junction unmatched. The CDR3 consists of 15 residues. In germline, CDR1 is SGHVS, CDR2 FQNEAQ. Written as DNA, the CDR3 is TGTGCCAGCAGCTTACCCGGACTAGCGAGCCACGAGCAGTACTTC. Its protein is CASSLPGLASHEQYF.

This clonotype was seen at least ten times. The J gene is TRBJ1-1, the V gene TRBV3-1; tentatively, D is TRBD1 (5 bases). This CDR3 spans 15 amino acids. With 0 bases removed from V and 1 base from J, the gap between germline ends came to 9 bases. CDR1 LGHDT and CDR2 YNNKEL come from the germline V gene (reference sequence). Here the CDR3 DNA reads TGTGCCAGCAGCCAAGACCCGACAGAGAACACTGAAGCTTTCTTT. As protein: CASSQDPTENTEAFF.

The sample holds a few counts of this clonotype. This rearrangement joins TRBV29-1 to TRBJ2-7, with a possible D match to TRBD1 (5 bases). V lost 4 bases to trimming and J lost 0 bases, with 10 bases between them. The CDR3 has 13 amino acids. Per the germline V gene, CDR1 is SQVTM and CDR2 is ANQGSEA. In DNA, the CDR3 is TGCAGCGTTGTACAGGATTCCTCCTACGAGCAGTACTTC. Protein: CSVVQDSSYEQYF.

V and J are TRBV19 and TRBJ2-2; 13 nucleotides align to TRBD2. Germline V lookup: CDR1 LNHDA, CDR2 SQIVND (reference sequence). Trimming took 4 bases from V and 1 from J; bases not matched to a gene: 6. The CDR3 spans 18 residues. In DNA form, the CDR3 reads TGTGCCAGTAGTAGGACTAGCGGGAGTATTAGGAACACCGGGGAGCTGTTTTTT. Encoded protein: CASSRTSGSIRNTGELFF.

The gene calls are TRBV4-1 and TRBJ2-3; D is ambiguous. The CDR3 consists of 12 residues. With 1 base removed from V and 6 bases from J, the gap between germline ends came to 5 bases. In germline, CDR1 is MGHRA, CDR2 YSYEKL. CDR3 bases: TGCGCCAGCAGCCAAGTGGGCGATACGCAGTATTTT. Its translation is CASSQVGDTQYF.

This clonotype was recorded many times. The CDR3: CASSPQNRAIDNSPLHF. The CDR3 bases are TGTGCCAGCAGCCCCCAGAACAGGGCAATCGATAATTCACCCCTCCACTTT. The chain couples TRBV12-3 or TRBV12-4 to TRBJ1-6; weak D call: TRBD1 (6 bases). The CDR3 sequence is 17 residues long. V was trimmed by 6 bases and J by 5 bases, leaving 20 bases between them.

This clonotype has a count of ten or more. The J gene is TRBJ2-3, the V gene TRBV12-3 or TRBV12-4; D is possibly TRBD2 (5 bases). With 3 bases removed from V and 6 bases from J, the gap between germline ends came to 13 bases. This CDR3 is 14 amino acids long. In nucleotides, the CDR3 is TGTGCCAGCAGTTTTAGCCTAGCTATCGATACGCAGTATTTT. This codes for CASSFSLAIDTQYF.

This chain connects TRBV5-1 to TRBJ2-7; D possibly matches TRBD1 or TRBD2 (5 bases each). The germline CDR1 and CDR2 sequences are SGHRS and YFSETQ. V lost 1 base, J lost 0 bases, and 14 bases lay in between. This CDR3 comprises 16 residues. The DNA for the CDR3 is TGCGCCAGCAGCTTGTGGATGGCAGGGACCTCCTACGAGCAGTACTTC. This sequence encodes CASSLWMAGTSYEQYF.

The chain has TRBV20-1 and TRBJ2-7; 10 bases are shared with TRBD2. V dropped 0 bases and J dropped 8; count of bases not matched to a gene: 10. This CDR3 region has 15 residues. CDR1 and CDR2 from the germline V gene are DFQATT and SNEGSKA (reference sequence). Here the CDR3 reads CSARDEASGSSQQYF. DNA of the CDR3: TGCAGTGCTAGAGATGAAGCTAGCGGGAGCTCCCAGCAGTACTTC.

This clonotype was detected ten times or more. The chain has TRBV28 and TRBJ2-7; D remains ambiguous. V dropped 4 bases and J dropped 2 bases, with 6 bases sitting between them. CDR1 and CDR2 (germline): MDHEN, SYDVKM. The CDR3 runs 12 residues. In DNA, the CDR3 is TGTGCCAGCAGTTCACCTGCCTACGAGCAGTACTTC. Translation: CASSSPAYEQYF.

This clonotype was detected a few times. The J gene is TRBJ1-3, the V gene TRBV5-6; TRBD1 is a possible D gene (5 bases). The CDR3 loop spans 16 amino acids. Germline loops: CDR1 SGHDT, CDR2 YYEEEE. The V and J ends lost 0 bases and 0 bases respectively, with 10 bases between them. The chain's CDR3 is CASSLGWDFSGNTIYF. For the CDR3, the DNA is TGTGCCAGCAGCTTGGGTTGGGACTTCTCTGGAAACACCATATATTTT. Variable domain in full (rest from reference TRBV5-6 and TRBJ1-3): DAGVTQSPTHLIKTRGQQVTLRCSPKSGHDTVSWYQQALGQGPQFIFQYYEEEERQRGNFPDRFSGHQFPNYSSELNVNALLLGDSALYLCASSLGWDFSGNTIYFGEGSWLTVV.

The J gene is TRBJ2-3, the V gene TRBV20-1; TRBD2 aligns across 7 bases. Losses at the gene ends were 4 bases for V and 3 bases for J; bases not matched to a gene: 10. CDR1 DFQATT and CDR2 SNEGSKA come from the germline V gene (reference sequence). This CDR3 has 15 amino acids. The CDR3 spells CSAKAGEGRTDTQYF. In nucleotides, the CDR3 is TGCAGTGCTAAGGCGGGAGAGGGTCGGACAGATACGCAGTATTTT.

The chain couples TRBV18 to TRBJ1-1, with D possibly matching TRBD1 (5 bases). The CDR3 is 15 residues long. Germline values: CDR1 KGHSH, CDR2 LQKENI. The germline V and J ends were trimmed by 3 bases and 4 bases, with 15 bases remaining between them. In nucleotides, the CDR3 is TGTGCCAGCTCACCCCTGGCAGGTGGGGCCACTGAAGCTTTCTTT. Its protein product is CASSPLAGGATEAFF.

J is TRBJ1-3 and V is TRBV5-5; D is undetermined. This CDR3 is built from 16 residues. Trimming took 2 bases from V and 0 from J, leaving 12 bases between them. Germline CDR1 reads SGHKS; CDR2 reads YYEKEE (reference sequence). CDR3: CASSFSGGNSGNTIYF. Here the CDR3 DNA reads TGTGCCAGCAGCTTTTCAGGAGGCAACTCTGGAAACACCATATATTTT.

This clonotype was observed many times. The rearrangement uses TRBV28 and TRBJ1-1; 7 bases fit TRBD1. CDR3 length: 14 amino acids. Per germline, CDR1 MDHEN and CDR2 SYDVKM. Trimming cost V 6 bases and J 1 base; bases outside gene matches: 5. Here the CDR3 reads CASSGQAPNTEAFF. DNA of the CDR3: TGTGCCAGCAGCGGACAGGCGCCGAACACTGAAGCTTTCTTT.

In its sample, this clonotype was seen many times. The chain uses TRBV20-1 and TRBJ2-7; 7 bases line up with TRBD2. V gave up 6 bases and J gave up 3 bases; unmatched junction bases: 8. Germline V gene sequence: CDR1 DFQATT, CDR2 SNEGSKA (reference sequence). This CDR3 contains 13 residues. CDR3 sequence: CSATGLRDYEQYF. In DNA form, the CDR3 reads TGCAGTGCAACGGGACTAAGAGACTACGAGCAGTACTTC.

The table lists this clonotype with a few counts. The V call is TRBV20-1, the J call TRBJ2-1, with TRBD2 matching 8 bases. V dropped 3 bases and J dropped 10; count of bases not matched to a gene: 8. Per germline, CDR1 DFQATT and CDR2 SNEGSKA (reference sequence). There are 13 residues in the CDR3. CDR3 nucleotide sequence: TGCAGTGCTAGCGAGACTAGCGTTTTAGAGCAGTTCTTC. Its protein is CSASETSVLEQFF.

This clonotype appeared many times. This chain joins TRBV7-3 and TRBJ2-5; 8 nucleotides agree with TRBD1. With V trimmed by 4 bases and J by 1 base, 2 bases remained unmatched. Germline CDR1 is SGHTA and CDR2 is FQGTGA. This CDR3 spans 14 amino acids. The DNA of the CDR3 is TGTGCCAGCAGCTCCGGGACAGGCCAAGAGACCCAGTACTTC. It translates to CASSSGTGQETQYF. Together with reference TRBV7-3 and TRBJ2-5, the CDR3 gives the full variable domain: GAGVSQTPSNKVTEKGKYVELRCDPISGHTALYWYRQSLGQGPEFLIYFQGTGAADDSGLPNDRFFAVRPEGSVSTLKIQRTERGDSAVYLCASSSGTGQETQYFGPGTRLLVL.

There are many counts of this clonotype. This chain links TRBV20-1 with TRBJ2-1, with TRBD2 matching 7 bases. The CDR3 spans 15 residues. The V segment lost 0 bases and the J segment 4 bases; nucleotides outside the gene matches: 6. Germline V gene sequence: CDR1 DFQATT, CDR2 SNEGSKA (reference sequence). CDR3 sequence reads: CSARDGREPYNEQFF. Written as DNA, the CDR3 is TGCAGTGCTAGAGATGGGCGGGAGCCTTACAATGAGCAGTTCTTC.

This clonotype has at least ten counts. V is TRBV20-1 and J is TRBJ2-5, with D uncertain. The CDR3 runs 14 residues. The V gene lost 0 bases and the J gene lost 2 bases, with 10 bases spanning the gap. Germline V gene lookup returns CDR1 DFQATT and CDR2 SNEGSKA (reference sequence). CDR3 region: CSARERIQQETQYF. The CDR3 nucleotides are TGCAGTGCTAGAGAACGAATCCAACAAGAGACCCAGTACTTC.

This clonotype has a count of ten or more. The CDR3 region is CASSLEAGVGNEQFF. CDR3 DNA: TGCGCCAGCAGCTTGGAGGCGGGAGTGGGGAATGAGCAGTTCTTC. This chain uses TRBV5-1 with TRBJ2-1; TRBD2 matches 7 bases. V gave up 0 bases and J gave up 7 bases; unmatched junction bases: 7. CDR1 and CDR2 (germline): SGHRS, YFSETQ. The CDR3 loop spans 15 amino acids.